A selection of T cell receptor beta chains follows, all from one sample in a study of blood T cell repertoires in COVID-19. Profiled with immunoSEQ multiplex PCR; TCRdb holds only in-frame clones, not every one. The data show about 380,000 clones, 90% seen once. Specimen: peripheral blood. These receptors were taken from a man younger than 35 with active or convalescent COVID-19. Both conserved end residues are part of each CDR3. The order of the fields is clone size, D gene, J gene, V gene, CDR3 DNA, CDR3 protein. The D gene is left open where the match is weak. The size of a clone is reported for some rows only, either as once, few or many, or as a class for expanded clones.

size: NA; D: TRBD1; J: TRBJ1-2; V: TRBV27; DNA: TGTGCCAGCAGATCGGGACAGGGTTTCGGGTACGGTGGCTACACCTTC; CDR3: CASRSGQGFGYGGYTF
size: NA; D: NA; J: TRBJ1-2; V: TRBV6-5; DNA: TGTGCCAGCAGTTACGGGACAATAAATGGCTACACCTTC; CDR3: CASSYGTINGYTF
size: NA; D: NA; J: TRBJ1-1; V: TRBV19; DNA: TGTGCCAGTGGAGGGCTTAGGGTGGACACTGAAGCTTTCTTT; CDR3: CASGGLRVDTEAFF
size: NA; D: NA; J: TRBJ1-2; V: TRBV6-5; DNA: TGTGCCAGCAGTCAGCGGACCTATGGCTACACCTTC; CDR3: CASSQRTYGYTF
size: NA; D: NA; J: TRBJ1-3; V: TRBV12-5; DNA: TGTGCTAGTGGTTTCCTAAGCACAGGGACCTCTGGAAACACCATATATTTT; CDR3: CASGFLSTGTSGNTIYF
size: NA; D: NA; J: TRBJ1-1; V: TRBV4-3; DNA: TGCGCCAGCAGCCAGAGGACACACGCGACAAAGGGTACTGAAGCTTTCTTT; CDR3: CASSQRTHATKGTEAFF
size: NA; D: NA; J: TRBJ1-5; V: TRBV9; DNA: TGTGCCAGCAGCGTAGTCCCGGGACACACCATCAATCAGCCCCAGCATTTT; CDR3: CASSVVPGHTINQPQHF
size: NA; D: NA; J: TRBJ1-5; V: TRBV11-2; DNA: TGTGCCAGCAGCCTTGGACAGATCAATCAGCCCCAGCATTTT; CDR3: CASSLGQINQPQHF
size: NA; D: NA; J: TRBJ2-7; V: TRBV4-3; DNA: TGCGCCAGCAGCCAAGGGGCTAGCGATCACTACGAGCAGTACTTC; CDR3: CASSQGASDHYEQYF
size: NA; D: NA; J: TRBJ1-1; V: TRBV25-1; DNA: TGTGCCAGCAGTGAATACGCCCCAGGTACTGAAGCTTTCTTT; CDR3: CASSEYAPGTEAFF
size: NA; D: NA; J: TRBJ1-1; V: TRBV4-2; DNA: TGTGCCAGCAGCCAAGGAGTCGGGAACACTGAAGCTTTCTTT; CDR3: CASSQGVGNTEAFF
size: once; D: TRBD1; J: TRBJ2-7; V: TRBV4-3; DNA: TGCGCCAGCAGCCAAGATTTCAGGACAGGGAACCACGAGCAGTACTTC; CDR3: CASSQDFRTGNHEQYF
size: NA; D: NA; J: TRBJ2-2; V: TRBV5-1; DNA: TGCGCCAGCAGCTTGGTGGCAGCGTGGGGGGAGCTGTTTTTT; CDR3: CASSLVAAWGELFF
size: NA; D: TRBD2; J: TRBJ2-5; V: TRBV9; DNA: TGTGCCAGCAGCGTAGTGGCTAGCGGGAGCCTAGAGACCCAGTACTTC; CDR3: CASSVVASGSLETQYF